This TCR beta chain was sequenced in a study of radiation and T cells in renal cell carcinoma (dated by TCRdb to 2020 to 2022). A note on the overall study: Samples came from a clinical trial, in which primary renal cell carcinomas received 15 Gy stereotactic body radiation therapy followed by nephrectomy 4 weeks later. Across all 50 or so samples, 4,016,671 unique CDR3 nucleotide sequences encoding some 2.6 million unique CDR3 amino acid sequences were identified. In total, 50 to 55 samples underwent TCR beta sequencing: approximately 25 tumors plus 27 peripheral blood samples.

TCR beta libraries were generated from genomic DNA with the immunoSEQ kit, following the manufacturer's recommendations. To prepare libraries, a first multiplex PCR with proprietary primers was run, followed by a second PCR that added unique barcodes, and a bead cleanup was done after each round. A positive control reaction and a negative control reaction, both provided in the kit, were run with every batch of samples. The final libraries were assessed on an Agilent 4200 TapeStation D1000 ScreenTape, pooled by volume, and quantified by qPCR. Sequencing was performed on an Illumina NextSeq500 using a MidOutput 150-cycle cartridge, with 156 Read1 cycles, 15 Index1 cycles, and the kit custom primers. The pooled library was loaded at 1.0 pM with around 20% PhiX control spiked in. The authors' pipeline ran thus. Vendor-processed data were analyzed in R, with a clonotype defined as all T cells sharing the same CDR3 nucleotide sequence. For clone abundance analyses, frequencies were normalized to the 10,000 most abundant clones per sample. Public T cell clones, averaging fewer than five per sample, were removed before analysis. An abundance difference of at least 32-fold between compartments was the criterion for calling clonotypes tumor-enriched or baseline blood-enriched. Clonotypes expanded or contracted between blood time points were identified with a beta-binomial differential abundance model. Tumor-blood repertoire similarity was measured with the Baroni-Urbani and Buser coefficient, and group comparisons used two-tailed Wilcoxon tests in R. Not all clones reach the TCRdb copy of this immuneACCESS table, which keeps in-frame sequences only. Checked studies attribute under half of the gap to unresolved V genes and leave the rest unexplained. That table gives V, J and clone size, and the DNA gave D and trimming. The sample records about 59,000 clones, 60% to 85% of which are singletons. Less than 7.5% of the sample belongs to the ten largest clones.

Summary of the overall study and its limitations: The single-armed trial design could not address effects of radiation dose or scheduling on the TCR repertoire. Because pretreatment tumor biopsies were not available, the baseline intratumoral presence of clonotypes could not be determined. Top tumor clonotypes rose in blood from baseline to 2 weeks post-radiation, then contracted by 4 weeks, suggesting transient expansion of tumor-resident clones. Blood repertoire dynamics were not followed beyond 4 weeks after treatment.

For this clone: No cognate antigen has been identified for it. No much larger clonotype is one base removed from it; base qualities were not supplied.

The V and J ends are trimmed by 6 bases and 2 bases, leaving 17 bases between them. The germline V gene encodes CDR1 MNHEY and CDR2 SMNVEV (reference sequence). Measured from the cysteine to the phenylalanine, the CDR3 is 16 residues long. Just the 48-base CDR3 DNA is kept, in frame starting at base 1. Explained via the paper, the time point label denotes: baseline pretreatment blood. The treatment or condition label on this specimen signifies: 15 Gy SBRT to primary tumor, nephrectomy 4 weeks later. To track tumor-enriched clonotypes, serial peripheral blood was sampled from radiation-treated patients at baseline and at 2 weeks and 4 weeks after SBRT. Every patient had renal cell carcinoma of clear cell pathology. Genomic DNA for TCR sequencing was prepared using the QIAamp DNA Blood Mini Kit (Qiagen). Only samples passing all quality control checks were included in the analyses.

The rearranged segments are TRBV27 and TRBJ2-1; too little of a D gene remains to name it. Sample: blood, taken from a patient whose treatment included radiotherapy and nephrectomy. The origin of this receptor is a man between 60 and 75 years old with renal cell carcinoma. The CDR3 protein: CASRSLASRAYNEQFF. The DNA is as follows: TGTGCCAGCAGATCCTTGGCGTCTAGAGCCTACAATGAGCAGTTCTTC.